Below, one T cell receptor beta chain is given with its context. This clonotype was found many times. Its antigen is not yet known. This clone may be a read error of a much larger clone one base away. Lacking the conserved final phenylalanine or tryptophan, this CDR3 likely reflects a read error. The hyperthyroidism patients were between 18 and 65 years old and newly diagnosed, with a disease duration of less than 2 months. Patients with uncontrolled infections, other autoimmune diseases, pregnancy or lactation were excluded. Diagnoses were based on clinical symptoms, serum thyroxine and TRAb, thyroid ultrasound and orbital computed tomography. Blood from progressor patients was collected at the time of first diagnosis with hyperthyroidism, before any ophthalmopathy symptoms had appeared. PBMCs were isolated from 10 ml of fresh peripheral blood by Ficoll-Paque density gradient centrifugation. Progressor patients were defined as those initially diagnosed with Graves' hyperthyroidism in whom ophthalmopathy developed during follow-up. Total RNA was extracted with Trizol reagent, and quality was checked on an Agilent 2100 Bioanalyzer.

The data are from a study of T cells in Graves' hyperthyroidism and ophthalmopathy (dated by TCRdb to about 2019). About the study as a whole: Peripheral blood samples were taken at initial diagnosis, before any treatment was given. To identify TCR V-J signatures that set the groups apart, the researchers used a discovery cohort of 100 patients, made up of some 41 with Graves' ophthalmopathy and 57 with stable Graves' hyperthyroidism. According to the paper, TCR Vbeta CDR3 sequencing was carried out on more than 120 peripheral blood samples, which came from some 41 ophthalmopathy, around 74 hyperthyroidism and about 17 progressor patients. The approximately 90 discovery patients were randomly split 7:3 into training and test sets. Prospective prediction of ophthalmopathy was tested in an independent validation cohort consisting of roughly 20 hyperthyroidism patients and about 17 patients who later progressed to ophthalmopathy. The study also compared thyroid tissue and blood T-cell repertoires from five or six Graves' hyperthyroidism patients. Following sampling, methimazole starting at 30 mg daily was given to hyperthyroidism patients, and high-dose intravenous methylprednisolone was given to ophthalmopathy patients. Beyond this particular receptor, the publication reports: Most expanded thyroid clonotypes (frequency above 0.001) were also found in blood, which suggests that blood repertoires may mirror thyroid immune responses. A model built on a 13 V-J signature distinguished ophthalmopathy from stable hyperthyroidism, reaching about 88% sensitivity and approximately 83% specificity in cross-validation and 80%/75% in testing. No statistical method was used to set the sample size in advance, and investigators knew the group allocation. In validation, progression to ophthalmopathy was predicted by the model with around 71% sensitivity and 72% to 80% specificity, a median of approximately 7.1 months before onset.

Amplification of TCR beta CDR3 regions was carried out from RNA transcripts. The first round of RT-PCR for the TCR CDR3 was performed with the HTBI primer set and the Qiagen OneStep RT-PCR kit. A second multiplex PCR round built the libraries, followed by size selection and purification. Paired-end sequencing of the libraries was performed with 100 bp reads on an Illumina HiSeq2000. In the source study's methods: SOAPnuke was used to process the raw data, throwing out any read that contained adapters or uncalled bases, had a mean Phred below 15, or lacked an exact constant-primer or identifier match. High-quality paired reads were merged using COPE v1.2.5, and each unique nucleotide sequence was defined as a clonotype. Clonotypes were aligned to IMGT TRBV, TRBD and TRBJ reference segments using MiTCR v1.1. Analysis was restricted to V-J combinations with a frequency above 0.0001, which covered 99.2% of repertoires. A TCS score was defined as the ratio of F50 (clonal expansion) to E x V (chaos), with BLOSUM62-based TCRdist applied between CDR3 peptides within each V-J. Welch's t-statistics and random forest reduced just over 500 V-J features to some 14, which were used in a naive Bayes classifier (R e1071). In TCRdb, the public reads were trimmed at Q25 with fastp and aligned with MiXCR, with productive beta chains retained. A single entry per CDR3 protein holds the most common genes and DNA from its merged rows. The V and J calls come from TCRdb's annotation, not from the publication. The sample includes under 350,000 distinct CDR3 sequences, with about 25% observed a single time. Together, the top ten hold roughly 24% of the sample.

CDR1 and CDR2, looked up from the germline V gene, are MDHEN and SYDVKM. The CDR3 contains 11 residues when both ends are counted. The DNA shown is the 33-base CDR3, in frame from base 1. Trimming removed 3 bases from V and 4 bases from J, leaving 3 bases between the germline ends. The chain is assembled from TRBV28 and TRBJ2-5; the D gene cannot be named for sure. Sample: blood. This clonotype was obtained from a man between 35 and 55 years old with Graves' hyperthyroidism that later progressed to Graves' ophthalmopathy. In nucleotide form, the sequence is TGTGCCAGCAGTTTCGCAGAGACCCAGTACCTC. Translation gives CASSFAETQYL.